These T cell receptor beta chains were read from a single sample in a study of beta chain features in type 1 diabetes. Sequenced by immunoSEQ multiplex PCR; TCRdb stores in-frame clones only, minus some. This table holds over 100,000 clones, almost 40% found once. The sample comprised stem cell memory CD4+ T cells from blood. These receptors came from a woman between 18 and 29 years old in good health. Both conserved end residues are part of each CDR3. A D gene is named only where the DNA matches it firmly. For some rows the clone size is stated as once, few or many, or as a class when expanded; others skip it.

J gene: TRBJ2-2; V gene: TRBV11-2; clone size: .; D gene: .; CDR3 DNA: TGTGCCAGCAGAAAGCCGGGAATTATCACCGGGGAGCTGTTTTTT; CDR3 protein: CASRKPGIITGELFF
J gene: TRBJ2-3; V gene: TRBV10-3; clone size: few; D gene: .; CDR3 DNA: TGTGCCATCAGTGGAACAGGGACAGATACGCAGTATTTT; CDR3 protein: CAISGTGTDTQYF
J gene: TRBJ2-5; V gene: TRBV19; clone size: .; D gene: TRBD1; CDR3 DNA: TGTGCCAGTCGACTGGCCGGGACAGGGGAAAAAGAGACCCAGTACTTC; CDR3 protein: CASRLAGTGEKETQYF
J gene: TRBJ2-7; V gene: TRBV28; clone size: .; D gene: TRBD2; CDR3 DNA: TGTGCCAGCAGTTTAAAACCGAGCGGGAGGTTATACGAGCAGTACTTC; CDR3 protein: CASSLKPSGRLYEQYF
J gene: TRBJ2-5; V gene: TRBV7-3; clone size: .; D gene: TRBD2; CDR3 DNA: TGTGCCAGCAGCTCTTCAGGACTAGCGGGAGTAAGGAGGTACCAAGAGACCCAGTACTTC; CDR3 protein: CASSSSGLAGVRRYQETQYF
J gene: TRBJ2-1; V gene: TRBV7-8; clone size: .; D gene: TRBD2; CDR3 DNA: TGTGCCAGCAGCACACGGGGACTAGGCCTAGACAATGAGCAGTTCTTC; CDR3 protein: CASSTRGLGLDNEQFF
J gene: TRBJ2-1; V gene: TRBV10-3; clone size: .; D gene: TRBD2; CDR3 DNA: TGTGCCATCACTCAGGGACTAATTAATGAGCAGTTCTTC; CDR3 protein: CAITQGLINEQFF
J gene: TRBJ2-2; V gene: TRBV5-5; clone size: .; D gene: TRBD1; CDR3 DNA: TGTGCCAGCAGCGCCCAGGGGGCCGGGGAGCTGTTTTTT; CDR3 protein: CASSAQGAGELFF
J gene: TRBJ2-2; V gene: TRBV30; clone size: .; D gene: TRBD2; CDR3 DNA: TGTGCCTGGAGTAGACCCGGACTAGCGGGAGTGCCCGGGGAGCTGTTTTTT; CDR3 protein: CAWSRPGLAGVPGELFF
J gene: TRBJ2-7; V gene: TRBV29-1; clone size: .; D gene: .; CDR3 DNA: TGCAGCGTGCGAACGGGGTGGGAGCTGAACCACGAGCAGTACTTC; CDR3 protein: CSVRTGWELNHEQYF
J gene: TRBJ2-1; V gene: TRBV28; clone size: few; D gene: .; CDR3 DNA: TGTGCCAGCAGTTTATGGGGGGCGGGTTCGGCTGAGCAGTTCTTC; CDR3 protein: CASSLWGAGSAEQFF
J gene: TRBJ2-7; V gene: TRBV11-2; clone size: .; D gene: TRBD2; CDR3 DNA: TGTGCCAGCAGCTTAGGCTACGGGCTAGCGGGAGCATACGAGCAGTACTTC; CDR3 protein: CASSLGYGLAGAYEQYF
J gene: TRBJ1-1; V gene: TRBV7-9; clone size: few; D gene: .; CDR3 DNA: TGTGCCAGCAGCATAATAGGACAGCATGAAGCTTTCTTT; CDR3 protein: CASSIIGQHEAFF
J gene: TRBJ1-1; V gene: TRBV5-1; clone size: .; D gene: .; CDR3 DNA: TGCGCCAGCAGCGCGGCCCCGTTGAACACTGAAGCTTTCTTT; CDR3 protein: CASSAAPLNTEAFF
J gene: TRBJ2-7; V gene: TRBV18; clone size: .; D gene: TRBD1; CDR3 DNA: TGTGCCAGCTCAGCCCCGGGACAGGGAGCTTTCGAGCAGTACTTC; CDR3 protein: CASSAPGQGAFEQYF
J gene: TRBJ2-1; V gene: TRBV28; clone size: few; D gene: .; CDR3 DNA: TGTGCCAGCAGTCTAAGAAATGAGCAGTTCTTC; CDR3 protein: CASSLRNEQFF
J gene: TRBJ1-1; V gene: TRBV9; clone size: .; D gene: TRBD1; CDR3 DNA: TGTGCCAGCAGCGCACACCTAGGACAGGGTCCCGCTGAAGCTTTCTTT; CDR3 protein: CASSAHLGQGPAEAFF
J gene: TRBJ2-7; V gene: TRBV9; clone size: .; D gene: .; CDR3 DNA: TGTGCCAGCAGCGTAGCGGCAGGGGGGAGTACCTACGAGCAGTACTTC; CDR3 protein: CASSVAAGGSTYEQYF
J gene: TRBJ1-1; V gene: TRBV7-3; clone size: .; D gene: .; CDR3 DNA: TGTGCCAGCAGCCTACATCCAGGGGAGACTGAAGCTTTCTTT; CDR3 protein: CASSLHPGETEAFF
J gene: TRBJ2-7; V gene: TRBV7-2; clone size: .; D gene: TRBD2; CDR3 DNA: TGTGCCAGCAGCGTGCGGGAGAGCGTCCGCGAGCAGTACTTC; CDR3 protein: CASSVRESVREQYF
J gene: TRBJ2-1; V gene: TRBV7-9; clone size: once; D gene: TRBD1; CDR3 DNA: TGTGCCAGCAGGGACAGGGGAGCTCTCGGTGAGCAGTTCTTC; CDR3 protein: CASRDRGALGEQFF
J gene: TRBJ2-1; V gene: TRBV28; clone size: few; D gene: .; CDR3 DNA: TGTGCCAGCATCCCGACCCTAGTAGCAAATGAGCAGTTCTTC; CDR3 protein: CASIPTLVANEQFF
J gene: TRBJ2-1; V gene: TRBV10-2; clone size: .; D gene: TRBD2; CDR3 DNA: TGCGCCAGCGGAAGACTAGCGGGATCCTCCAATGAGCAGTTCTTC; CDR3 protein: CASGRLAGSSNEQFF
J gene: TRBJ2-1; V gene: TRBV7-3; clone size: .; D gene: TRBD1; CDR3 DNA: TGTGCCAGCAGCTTAGGGGTGGGGGACAGGCCCAATGAGCAGTTCTTC; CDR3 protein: CASSLGVGDRPNEQFF
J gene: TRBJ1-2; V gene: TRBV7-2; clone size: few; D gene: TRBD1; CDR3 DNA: TGTGCCAGCAGCACCCGCGAGGGACAGGGGAGCTATGGCTACACCTTC; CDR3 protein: CASSTREGQGSYGYTF
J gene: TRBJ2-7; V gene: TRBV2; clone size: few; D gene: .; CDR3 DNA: TGTGCCAGCAGTGGAAGGGGAATCTCCTACGAGCAGTACTTC; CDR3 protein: CASSGRGISYEQYF
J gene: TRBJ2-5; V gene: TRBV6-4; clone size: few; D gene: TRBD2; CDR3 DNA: TGTGCCAGCAGTATCAAATTAGCGGGAGGTATCCAAGAGACCCAGTACTTC; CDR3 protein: CASSIKLAGGIQETQYF
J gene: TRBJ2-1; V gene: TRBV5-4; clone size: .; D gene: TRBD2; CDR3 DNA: TGTGCCAGCAGCTTGGCGGGGAGGGCCTTGTGGGATGAGCAGTTCTTC; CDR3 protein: CASSLAGRALWDEQFF
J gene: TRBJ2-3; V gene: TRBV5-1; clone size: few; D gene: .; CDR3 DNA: TGCGCCAGCAGCCGGGACTTCACAGATACGCAGTATTTT; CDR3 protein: CASSRDFTDTQYF
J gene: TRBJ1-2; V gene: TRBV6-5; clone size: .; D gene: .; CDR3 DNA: TGTGCCAGCAGGGTCGGACGGGATAGTGGCTACACCTTC; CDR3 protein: CASRVGRDSGYTF
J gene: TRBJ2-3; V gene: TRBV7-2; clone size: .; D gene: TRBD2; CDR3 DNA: TGTGCCAGCAGCCCTAGAAAACTAGCGGGAGGGCAGGCCACAGATACGCAGTATTTT; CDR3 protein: CASSPRKLAGGQATDTQYF
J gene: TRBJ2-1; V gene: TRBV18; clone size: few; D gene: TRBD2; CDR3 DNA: TGTGCCAGCTCACCACCGATAGCGGGAGGGTCCAATGAGCAGTTCTTC; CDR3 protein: CASSPPIAGGSNEQFF
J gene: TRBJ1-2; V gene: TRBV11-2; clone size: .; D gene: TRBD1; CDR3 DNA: TGTGCCAGCAGCTTGGACAGGGGCTTCTATGGCTACACCTTC; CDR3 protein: CASSLDRGFYGYTF
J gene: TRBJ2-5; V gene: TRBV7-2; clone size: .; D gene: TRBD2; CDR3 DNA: TGTGCCAGCAGCTTAGCACTAGCGAACAGGGAGACCCAGTACTTC; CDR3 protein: CASSLALANRETQYF
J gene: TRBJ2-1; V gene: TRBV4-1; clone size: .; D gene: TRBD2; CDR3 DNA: TGCGCCAGCAGCCAACCGGGACTAGCGGGAGTCACCTACAATGAGCAGTTCTTC; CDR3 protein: CASSQPGLAGVTYNEQFF
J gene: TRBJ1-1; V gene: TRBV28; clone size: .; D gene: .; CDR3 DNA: TGTGCCAGCATTCACAGCGGGGGGGGTTCAGCTGAAGCTTTCTTT; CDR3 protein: CASIHSGGGSAEAFF
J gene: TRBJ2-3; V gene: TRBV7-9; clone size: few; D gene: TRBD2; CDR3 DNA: TGTGCCAGCAGCTTAGTATTCGTTAGCGGGAGGGTCACAGATACGCAGTATTTT; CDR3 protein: CASSLVFVSGRVTDTQYF